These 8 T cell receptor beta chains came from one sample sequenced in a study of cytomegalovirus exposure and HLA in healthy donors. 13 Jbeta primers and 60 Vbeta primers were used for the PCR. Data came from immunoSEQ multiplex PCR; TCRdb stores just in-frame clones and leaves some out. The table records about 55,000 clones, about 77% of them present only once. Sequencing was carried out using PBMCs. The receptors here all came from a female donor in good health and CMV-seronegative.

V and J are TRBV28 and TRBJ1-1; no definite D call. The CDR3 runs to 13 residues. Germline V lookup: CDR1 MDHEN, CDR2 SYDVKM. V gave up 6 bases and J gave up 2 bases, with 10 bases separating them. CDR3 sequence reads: CASSLEYNTEAFF. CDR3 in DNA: TGTGCCAGCAGCCTAGAGTATAACACTGAAGCTTTCTTT.

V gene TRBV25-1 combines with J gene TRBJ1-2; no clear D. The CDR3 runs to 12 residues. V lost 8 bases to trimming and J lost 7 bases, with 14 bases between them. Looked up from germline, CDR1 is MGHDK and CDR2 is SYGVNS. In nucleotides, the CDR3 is TGTGCCAGCCGAGGGCAGGCAGGTGGCTACACCTTC. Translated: CASRGQAGGYTF.

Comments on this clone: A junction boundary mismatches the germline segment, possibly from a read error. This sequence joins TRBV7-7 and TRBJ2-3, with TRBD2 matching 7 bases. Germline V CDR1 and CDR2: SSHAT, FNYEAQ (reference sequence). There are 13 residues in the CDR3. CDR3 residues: CASSLSGADTQYF. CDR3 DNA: TGTGCTAGCAGCTTAAGCGGGGCGGATACGCAGTATTTT.

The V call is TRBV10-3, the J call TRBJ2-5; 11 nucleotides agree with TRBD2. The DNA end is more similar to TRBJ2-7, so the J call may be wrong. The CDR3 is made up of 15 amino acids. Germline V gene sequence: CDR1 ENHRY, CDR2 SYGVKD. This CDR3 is CAISRSSGRGHEQYF. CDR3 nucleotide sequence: TGTGCCATCAGTCGCAGTAGCGGGAGGGGCCACGAGCAGTACTTC.

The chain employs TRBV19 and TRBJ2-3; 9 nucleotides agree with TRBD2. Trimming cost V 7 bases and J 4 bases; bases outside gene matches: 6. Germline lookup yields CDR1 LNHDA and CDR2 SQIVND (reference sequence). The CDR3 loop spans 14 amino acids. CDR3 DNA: TGTGCCAGTAACTTAGCGGGAGATGCAGATACGCAGTATTTT. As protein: CASNLAGDADTQYF.

The CDR3 DNA sequence: TGCGCCAGCAGCCAAGATTTCGGGAGGGTAACCGGGGAGCTGTTTTTT. It specifies CASSQDFGRVTGELFF. The V and J genes are TRBV4-3 and TRBJ2-2; TRBD2 aligns across 8 bases. The junction had 5 bases not matched to a gene; V was cut back by 0 bases and J by 5 bases. The CDR3 totals 16 residues. Germline CDR1 is LGHNA and CDR2 is YSLEER.

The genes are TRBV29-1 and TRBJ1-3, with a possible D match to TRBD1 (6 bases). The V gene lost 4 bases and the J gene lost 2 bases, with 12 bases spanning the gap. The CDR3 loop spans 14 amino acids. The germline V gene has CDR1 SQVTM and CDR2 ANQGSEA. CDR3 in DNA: TGCAGCGTTGTCGTCGGGACAACTGGAAACACCATATATTTT. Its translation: CSVVVGTTGNTIYF.

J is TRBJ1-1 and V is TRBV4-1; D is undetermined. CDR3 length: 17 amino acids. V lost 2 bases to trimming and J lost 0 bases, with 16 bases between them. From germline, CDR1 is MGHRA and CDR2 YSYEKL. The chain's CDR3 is CASSQSISSGVNTEAFF. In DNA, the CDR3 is TGCGCCAGCAGCCAATCCATAAGTAGCGGGGTGAACACTGAAGCTTTCTTT.